This entry describes one TCR beta chain. The data were taken from a study of blood T cells in healthy people across ages. Primers used in a second PCR of roughly 7 to 12 cycles were a sample-barcoded 5' primer and a J-beta primer mix. The study obtained at least 3 million CDR3-containing paired-end reads from every sample. One entry per CDR3 protein results from TCRdb running MiXCR on the 5' RACE reads. The sample lists about 690,000 distinct CDR3 sequences, less than 45% seen once, with 25% to 30% in the top ten. Germline loops: CDR1 KGHSH, CDR2 LQKENI. The CDR3 totals 16 residues. Between the trimmed V and J ends, which lost 5 bases and 5 bases, there was a span of 22 bases.

The sample taken for sequencing was blood. The receptor's source is a man of 80 years or more in good health. V and J are TRBV18 and TRBJ2-7; D might be TRBD2 (7 bases). CDR3 DNA: TGTGCCAGCTCAGCGGATAATCAGGGGCGGGGGAACGAGCAGTACTTC. Residues: CASSADNQGRGNEQYF.